This is a list of T cell receptor beta chains from one sample in a study of blood T cell repertoires in COVID-19. Sequencing was performed with immunoSEQ multiplex PCR; in TCRdb, only in-frame clones are kept and a portion is missing. The sample records 400,000 to 500,000 clones, around nine tenths being singletons. Sequencing was carried out using PBMCs or T cells enriched from blood (not recorded which). The receptors were gathered from a middle-aged woman who had recovered from COVID-19. The CDR3 runs from the conserved cysteine through the conserved F or W. Fields, in order: J gene, D gene, clone size, V gene, CDR3 DNA, CDR3 protein. D genes are given only for firm matches. Size values are once, few and many counts, or a class for expanded clones, and some rows have none.

J gene: TRBJ2-2
D gene: .
clone size: .
V gene: TRBV3-1/TRBV3-2
CDR3 DNA: TGTGCCAGCAGCTCCCGCGGGACCGGGGAGCTGTTTTTT
CDR3 protein: CASSSRGTGELFF

J gene: TRBJ2-6
D gene: TRBD2
clone size: .
V gene: TRBV27
CDR3 DNA: TGTGCCAGCAGTTTATGGGGGGGTCCTGACTCTGGGGCCAACGTCCTGACTTTC
CDR3 protein: CASSLWGGPDSGANVLTF

J gene: TRBJ2-1
D gene: .
clone size: .
V gene: TRBV28
CDR3 DNA: TGTGCCAGCAGTTTAGCCCCCTACAGGGCGTCCTACAATGAGCAGTTCTTC
CDR3 protein: CASSLAPYRASYNEQFF

J gene: TRBJ1-6
D gene: TRBD1
clone size: .
V gene: TRBV2
CDR3 DNA: TGTGCCAGCAGTGCTAGGGGGCGCGTGAATTCACCCCTCCACTTT
CDR3 protein: CASSARGRVNSPLHF

J gene: TRBJ2-2
D gene: .
clone size: .
V gene: TRBV3-1/TRBV3-2
CDR3 DNA: TGTGCCAGCGGAGGTAGGGCGAACACCGGGGAGCTGTTTTTT
CDR3 protein: CASGGRANTGELFF

J gene: TRBJ2-7
D gene: TRBD1
clone size: once
V gene: TRBV15
CDR3 DNA: TGTGCCACCAGCAAGGGCACAGGGGGCAACGAGCAGTACTTC
CDR3 protein: CATSKGTGGNEQYF

J gene: TRBJ1-1
D gene: .
clone size: few
V gene: TRBV7-9
CDR3 DNA: TGTGCCAGCAGCTTAGGACCGACAGCGAACACTGAAGCTTTCTTT
CDR3 protein: CASSLGPTANTEAFF

J gene: TRBJ1-3
D gene: TRBD1
clone size: .
V gene: TRBV5-4
CDR3 DNA: TGTGCCAGCAGCTTACAGGGGACCGGAAACACCATATATTTT
CDR3 protein: CASSLQGTGNTIYF

J gene: TRBJ2-7
D gene: .
clone size: .
V gene: TRBV4-3
CDR3 DNA: TGCGCCAGCAGCACCGGGATCGAGTACGAGCAGTACTTC
CDR3 protein: CASSTGIEYEQYF

J gene: TRBJ2-1
D gene: .
clone size: few
V gene: TRBV11-2
CDR3 DNA: TGTGCCAGCAGCTCCAGGGGCTCCTACAATGAGCAGTTCTTC
CDR3 protein: CASSSRGSYNEQFF

J gene: TRBJ1-1
D gene: .
clone size: .
V gene: TRBV19
CDR3 DNA: TGTGCCAGTAGTATGTTTTTCCTGATGAGCACTGAAGCTTTCTTT
CDR3 protein: CASSMFFLMSTEAFF

J gene: TRBJ2-1
D gene: TRBD2
clone size: .
V gene: TRBV5-6
CDR3 DNA: TGTGCCAGCAGCTTGGGTTTAGCGGGGGTTCAGTTCTTC
CDR3 protein: CASSLGLAGVQFF

J gene: TRBJ2-7
D gene: TRBD1
clone size: .
V gene: TRBV12-3/TRBV12-4
CDR3 DNA: TGTGCCAGCAGTCTACAGGGGATCTACGAGCAGTACTTC
CDR3 protein: CASSLQGIYEQYF

J gene: TRBJ2-2
D gene: TRBD1
clone size: .
V gene: TRBV30
CDR3 DNA: TGTGCCTGGACGTACAGGGGGCTAAACACCGGGGAGCTGTTTTTT
CDR3 protein: CAWTYRGLNTGELFF

J gene: TRBJ1-5
D gene: .
clone size: .
V gene: TRBV18
CDR3 DNA: TGTGCCAGCTCACGTACGACTGTTAGCAATCAGCCCCAGCATTTT
CDR3 protein: CASSRTTVSNQPQHF

J gene: TRBJ2-5
D gene: .
clone size: .
V gene: TRBV4-3
CDR3 DNA: TGCGCCAGCAGCCAGGAATACAGGGGAGGACGCAGGGGGAACCAAGAGACCCAGTACTTC
CDR3 protein: CASSQEYRGGRRGNQETQYF

J gene: TRBJ2-7
D gene: .
clone size: .
V gene: TRBV28
CDR3 DNA: TGTGCCAGCACCAACGGGGCCAGGGGCGAAGAGCAGTACTTC
CDR3 protein: CASTNGARGEEQYF

J gene: TRBJ1-1
D gene: TRBD1
clone size: .
V gene: TRBV7-8
CDR3 DNA: TGTGCCAGCAGCTTAGCCGGGACAGGGGAGACTGAAGCTTTCTTT
CDR3 protein: CASSLAGTGETEAFF

J gene: TRBJ1-1
D gene: TRBD1
clone size: .
V gene: TRBV6-2/TRBV6-3
CDR3 DNA: TGTGCCAGCAGTTACTCGATGGCAGGGGGGTCGGACACTGAAGCTTTCTTT
CDR3 protein: CASSYSMAGGSDTEAFF

J gene: TRBJ2-1
D gene: .
clone size: .
V gene: TRBV5-1
CDR3 DNA: TGCGCCAGCAGCTTGGGGTCGGGAGGACAGGGATACAATGAGCAGTTCTTC
CDR3 protein: CASSLGSGGQGYNEQFF

J gene: TRBJ1-4
D gene: TRBD1
clone size: .
V gene: TRBV25-1
CDR3 DNA: TGTGCCAGCAGTGCCCGGGACAGGGGGGAAAAACTGTTTTTT
CDR3 protein: CASSARDRGEKLFF

J gene: TRBJ2-6
D gene: TRBD2
clone size: .
V gene: TRBV5-8
CDR3 DNA: TGTGCCAGCAGCTTGGGACTAGCGGGAGTAGGAACTGGGGCCAACGTCCTGACTTTC
CDR3 protein: CASSLGLAGVGTGANVLTF

J gene: TRBJ1-2
D gene: TRBD1
clone size: .
V gene: TRBV12-3/TRBV12-4
CDR3 DNA: TGTGCCAGCAGGCGGGACAGGGCTGGTGGCTACACCTTC
CDR3 protein: CASRRDRAGGYTF

J gene: TRBJ1-2
D gene: .
clone size: .
V gene: TRBV27
CDR3 DNA: TGTGCCAGCAGTTTGCAACGGACAGTCGGCGCCTATGGCTACACCTTC
CDR3 protein: CASSLQRTVGAYGYTF

J gene: TRBJ2-7
D gene: TRBD2
clone size: once
V gene: TRBV13
CDR3 DNA: TGTGCCAGCAGCCCGACGGGGGGGGCCGTGTACGAGCAGTACTTC
CDR3 protein: CASSPTGGAVYEQYF

J gene: TRBJ2-5
D gene: TRBD1
clone size: .
V gene: TRBV5-6
CDR3 DNA: TGTGCCAGCAGCTCCCGGGACAGGGGTGGGGCCCAGTACTTC
CDR3 protein: CASSSRDRGGAQYF

J gene: TRBJ2-3
D gene: TRBD2
clone size: .
V gene: TRBV9
CDR3 DNA: TGTGCCAGCAGCGTAGTTAGCGGGAGGGTAGATACGCAGTATTTT
CDR3 protein: CASSVVSGRVDTQYF

J gene: TRBJ2-1
D gene: TRBD2
clone size: .
V gene: TRBV12-5
CDR3 DNA: TGTGCTAGTGGTTTGGCGGGACTAGAGGAGCAGTTCTTC
CDR3 protein: CASGLAGLEEQFF

J gene: TRBJ1-1
D gene: .
clone size: once
V gene: TRBV11-2
CDR3 DNA: TGTGCCAGCAGCCGGTCACCCACTGAAGCTTTCTTT
CDR3 protein: CASSRSPTEAFF

J gene: TRBJ2-7
D gene: TRBD2
clone size: .
V gene: TRBV2
CDR3 DNA: TGTGCCAGCAGGGCCGGGACTAGCCCCCTTTCGAGCTCCTACGAGCAGTACTTC
CDR3 protein: CASRAGTSPLSSSYEQYF

J gene: TRBJ2-7
D gene: TRBD2
clone size: many
V gene: TRBV30
CDR3 DNA: TGTGCCTGGAGTGTACGTCGGCAGGGAGGGGACGAGCAGTACTTC
CDR3 protein: CAWSVRRQGGDEQYF

J gene: TRBJ1-1
D gene: TRBD1
clone size: .
V gene: TRBV7-8
CDR3 DNA: TGTGCCAGCAGCTTAAGACAGGGGGGGCTGGCTGAAGCTTTCTTT
CDR3 protein: CASSLRQGGLAEAFF

J gene: TRBJ1-1
D gene: TRBD1
clone size: .
V gene: TRBV5-1
CDR3 DNA: TGCGCCAGCAGACCGGGACAGAAGAACACTGAAGCTTTCTTT
CDR3 protein: CASRPGQKNTEAFF

J gene: TRBJ1-1
D gene: TRBD1
clone size: once
V gene: TRBV29-1
CDR3 DNA: TGCAGCGGGATAAGGGACAGCGCGAACACTGAAGCTTTCTTT
CDR3 protein: CSGIRDSANTEAFF

J gene: TRBJ1-1
D gene: .
clone size: .
V gene: TRBV12-3/TRBV12-4
CDR3 DNA: TGTGCCAGCAGTGCCCTATTGAACACTGAAGCTTTCTTT
CDR3 protein: CASSALLNTEAFF

J gene: TRBJ2-5
D gene: TRBD2
clone size: .
V gene: TRBV5-4
CDR3 DNA: TGTGCCAGCAGCTCGGCGGGAGCGTGGGAGACCCAGTACTTC
CDR3 protein: CASSSAGAWETQYF

J gene: TRBJ2-7
D gene: TRBD2
clone size: .
V gene: TRBV11-3
CDR3 DNA: TGTGCCAGCAGCCCCTCGGGACTAGTCGGCGAGCAGTACTTC
CDR3 protein: CASSPSGLVGEQYF

J gene: TRBJ2-1
D gene: TRBD2
clone size: .
V gene: TRBV5-1
CDR3 DNA: TGCGCCAGCAGCTTGATAGCGGGAGAGTCCTACAATGAGCAGTTCTTC
CDR3 protein: CASSLIAGESYNEQFF

J gene: TRBJ2-5
D gene: .
clone size: .
V gene: TRBV7-7
CDR3 DNA: TGTGCTAGCAGCTTGGTCAGGGGAGGGGGCCAAGAGACCCAGTACTTC
CDR3 protein: CASSLVRGGGQETQYF

J gene: TRBJ2-2
D gene: .
clone size: .
V gene: TRBV5-4
CDR3 DNA: TGTGCCAGCAGGCCGAGTGACAGCTATAACACCGGGGAGCTGTTTTTT
CDR3 protein: CASRPSDSYNTGELFF

J gene: TRBJ1-3
D gene: TRBD1
clone size: .
V gene: TRBV9
CDR3 DNA: TGTGCCAGCAGCGTAGACATCCAGGGGGCATCTGGAAACACCATATATTTT
CDR3 protein: CASSVDIQGASGNTIYF

J gene: TRBJ2-1
D gene: TRBD2
clone size: .
V gene: TRBV19
CDR3 DNA: TGTGCCAGTAAACCGGGACTAGTGGGGGAGCAGTTCTTC
CDR3 protein: CASKPGLVGEQFF

J gene: TRBJ2-1
D gene: TRBD1
clone size: .
V gene: TRBV5-1
CDR3 DNA: TGCGCCAGCAGCTGGGACAGGGGAGATGAGCAGTTCTTC
CDR3 protein: CASSWDRGDEQFF

J gene: TRBJ2-7
D gene: .
clone size: .
V gene: TRBV27
CDR3 DNA: TGTGCCAGCAGTTTAGTTACTTCTTCGTCCAGCGACGCCTACGAGCAGTACTTC
CDR3 protein: CASSLVTSSSSDAYEQYF

J gene: TRBJ2-4
D gene: TRBD2
clone size: .
V gene: TRBV5-6
CDR3 DNA: TGTGCCAGCAGTCCGACTAGCGGGAGGGTCGGTGAAAACATTCAGTACTTC
CDR3 protein: CASSPTSGRVGENIQYF

J gene: TRBJ2-5
D gene: .
clone size: .
V gene: TRBV20-1
CDR3 DNA: TGCAGTGCTCTCCCTATAGAGACCCAGTACTTC
CDR3 protein: CSALPIETQYF

J gene: TRBJ1-6
D gene: TRBD1
clone size: .
V gene: TRBV25-1
CDR3 DNA: TGTGCCAGCAGGGAGACAGGGCGTGTGAATTCACCCCTCCACTTT
CDR3 protein: CASRETGRVNSPLHF

J gene: TRBJ2-1
D gene: TRBD2
clone size: many
V gene: TRBV18
CDR3 DNA: TGTGCCAGCTCACCGCAAGCGGGAGGGCAGAATGAGCAGTTCTTC
CDR3 protein: CASSPQAGGQNEQFF

J gene: TRBJ1-2
D gene: .
clone size: .
V gene: TRBV5-1
CDR3 DNA: TGCGCCAGCAGCTTGGATCTGTCCGGTGGCTACACCTTC
CDR3 protein: CASSLDLSGGYTF

J gene: TRBJ1-1
D gene: TRBD1
clone size: .
V gene: TRBV24-1
CDR3 DNA: TGTGCCACCGTGGACAGGGGTTTTAACACTGAAGCTTTCTTT
CDR3 protein: CATVDRGFNTEAFF